The 10 T cell receptor beta chains below come from one sample, sequenced in a study of T-cell reconstitution after alpha-beta-depleted transplantation in children. Unique molecular identifiers were used to barcode this TCRbeta library. TCRdb re-analysed the PCR reads in MiXCR, keeping a single row per CDR3 protein. This table has 75,000 to 90,000 distinct CDR3 sequences, 13% to 15% appearing once. The source was PBMCs, mostly from graft donor cells, collected 180 days after TCRalphabeta/CD19-depleted stem cell transplant. The source is a male patient aged 2-9 years who had a stem cell transplant for acute lymphoblastic leukemia, so the T cells may come from the graft donor.

V and J are TRBV5-7 and TRBJ2-7, with TRBD2 as a possible D gene (5 bases). TRBV5-7 is assigned to the ORF class and has an uncertain function. This CDR3 contains 13 residues. V lost 4 bases, J lost 8 bases, and 16 bases lay in between. DNA for the CDR3: TGTGCCAGCAGCCTTGGACTGCCCTGCAAGCAGTACTTC. Encoded protein: CASSLGLPCKQYF.

In its sample, this clonotype was seen a few times. The chain uses TRBV7-2 and TRBJ2-4; D is uncertain. The germline gives CDR1 SGHTA, CDR2 FQGNSA. This CDR3 has 14 amino acids. V lost 5 bases and J lost 4, with 12 bases in between. In DNA form, the CDR3 reads TGTGCCAGCAGCGTAAAAGGGCGGAAAAACATTCAGTACTTC. This gives the protein CASSVKGRKNIQYF.

This clonotype occurred a few times. The chain carries TRBV4-3 and TRBJ2-2; no firm D call. The CDR3 sequence is 14 residues long. Germline-derived CDR1 and CDR2 are LGHNA and YSLEER. Trimming removed 3 bases at V and 7 bases at J, with 12 bases between. The CDR3 loop reads CASSHALTNGELFF. The CDR3 DNA sequence: TGCGCCAGCAGCCATGCCTTGACAAACGGGGAGCTGTTTTTT.

This clonotype was counted many times. The V gene is TRBV20-1, the J gene TRBJ1-6; tentative D call: TRBD1 (5 bases). Trimming removed 4 bases at V and 7 bases at J, with 14 bases between. Germline CDR1 is DFQATT and CDR2 is SNEGSKA (reference sequence). The CDR3 has 14 amino acids. CDR3 in amino acids: CSATGGGINSPLHF. CDR3 DNA: TGCAGTGCTACGGGGGGTGGGATAAATTCACCCCTCCACTTT.

The gene calls are TRBV12-3 or TRBV12-4 and TRBJ1-1; D gene uncertain. The germline V and J ends were trimmed by 7 bases and 6 bases, with 15 bases remaining between them. The CDR3 totals 13 residues. CDR3 sequence reads: CASTFNTRAEAFF. In DNA, the CDR3 is TGTGCCAGCACCTTTAACACAAGGGCTGAAGCTTTCTTT.

The J gene is TRBJ2-7, the V gene TRBV24-1; a possible D gene is TRBD2 (6 bases). Per the germline V gene, CDR1 is KGHDR and CDR2 is SFDVKD. V shed 1 base and J shed 9 bases, with 12 bases lying between them. CDR3 size: 13 residues. The CDR3 protein is CATSDFAGRGQYF. As DNA, the CDR3 is TGTGCCACCAGTGATTTTGCGGGAAGAGGGCAGTACTTC.

This clonotype was seen a few times. The chain recombines TRBV4-3 with TRBJ2-4; the D is unclear. V lost 0 bases and J 9 bases, leaving 15 bases between the germline ends. This CDR3 spans 15 amino acids. Germline CDR1 LGHNA, CDR2 YSLEER. The CDR3 sequence: CASSQDRYLRGIQYF. For the CDR3, the DNA is TGCGCCAGCAGCCAAGATCGGTACCTCCGCGGCATTCAGTACTTC.

A word on this clonotype: Its ends do not fully match the called genes, so a read error is possible. The V call is TRBV5-6, the J call TRBJ1-2; D is unclear. CDR3 length: 12 amino acids. Germline-derived CDR1 and CDR2 are SGHDT and YYEEEE. The CDR3 DNA follows: TGTGCCAGCAGCTTGCAGTACTATGGCGACACCTTC. Its protein is CASSLQYYGDTF.

The V call is TRBV25-1, the J call TRBJ2-7; D is undetermined. This CDR3 spans 13 amino acids. Germline V CDR1 and CDR2: MGHDK, SYGVNS. V lost 2 bases, J lost 6 bases, and 11 bases lay in between. This chain's CDR3 is CASSERAWGEQYF. The DNA of the CDR3 is TGTGCCAGCAGTGAACGGGCGTGGGGCGAGCAGTACTTC.

The V and J genes are TRBV7-8 and TRBJ2-7, with D uncertain. This CDR3 region has 13 residues. Trimming removed 1 base at V and 3 bases at J, with 7 bases between. Germline V gene lookup returns CDR1 SGHVS and CDR2 FQNEAQ. DNA of the CDR3: TGTGCCAGCAGCTTAGGTCCCCTCTACGAGCAGTACTTC. This encodes CASSLGPLYEQYF.